One sample yielded the 4 T cell receptor beta chains listed below, sequenced in a study of cytomegalovirus exposure and HLA in healthy donors. Researchers ran the PCR with 60 Vbeta and 13 Jbeta primers. Libraries were prepared by immunoSEQ multiplex PCR; TCRdb keeps only in-frame clonotypes and omits some of them. This table has approximately 190,000 clones, about 13% appearing once. Sequencing was done on a sample of PBMCs. Receptors were obtained from a man aged 45 to 65 in good health and CMV-seropositive.

In its sample, this clone was seen a few times. The chain couples TRBV5-4 to TRBJ1-1; D may be TRBD1 (6 bases). CDR1 is SGHNT, CDR2 YYREEE, per germline (reference sequence). With 0 bases removed from V and 4 bases from J, the gap between germline ends came to 7 bases. The CDR3 loop spans 13 amino acids. CDR3 in amino acids: CASSLDRVTEAFF. The CDR3 DNA follows: TGTGCCAGCAGCTTGGACAGGGTCACTGAAGCTTTCTTT.

The CDR3 DNA reads as TGTGCCAGCTCACCAGGCCCCTCGTCATATGGCTACACCTTC. It encodes CASSPGPSSYGYTF. The chain joins TRBV18 to TRBJ1-2; D unclear. V dropped 2 bases and J dropped 5 bases, with 12 bases sitting between them. Per germline, CDR1 KGHSH and CDR2 LQKENI. The CDR3 is made up of 14 amino acids.

This clone was observed a handful of times. The chain combines TRBV13 with TRBJ1-1, with TRBD1 identical over 10 bases. V lost 3 bases and J lost 5; bases outside the gene matches: 3. The germline CDR1 and CDR2 sequences are PRHDT and FYEKMQ (reference sequence). The CDR3 extends over 14 amino acids. The CDR3, as DNA: TGTGCCAGCAGCTTCGACAGGGGGCTTACTGAAGCTTTCTTT. It encodes CASSFDRGLTEAFF.

The chain carries TRBV5-1 and TRBJ1-2; the match to TRBD1 covers 8 bases. The germline gives CDR1 SGHRS, CDR2 YFSETQ. V was clipped by 4 bases and J by 5 bases; unmatched bases: 7. CDR3 length: 14 residues. This CDR3 reads CASSPGQGKYGYTF. The CDR3 region has the DNA TGCGCCAGCAGCCCCGGACAGGGAAAATATGGCTACACCTTC.